Shown below are 19 T cell receptor beta chains from a single sample sequenced in a study of cytomegalovirus exposure and HLA in healthy donors. In the PCR, 60 Vbeta and 13 Jbeta primers were used. This table comes from immunoSEQ multiplex PCR, and its TCRdb copy is limited to in-frame clones, with some not included. In the table there are approximately 160,000 clones, roughly 70% of which are singletons. Source material: PBMCs. The receptors were sampled from a woman in her thirties or forties in good health and CMV-seropositive.

V and J are TRBV4-3 and TRBJ2-5; possibly TRBD2 for D (5 bases). The V gene lost 0 bases and the J gene lost 4 bases, with 6 bases spanning the gap. Germline V lookup: CDR1 LGHNA, CDR2 YSLEER. The CDR3 extends over 13 amino acids. Here the CDR3 reads CASSQDEGETQYF. The CDR3, as DNA: TGCGCCAGCAGCCAAGATGAGGGAGAGACCCAGTACTTC.

J is TRBJ2-2 and V is TRBV19, with TRBD2 as a possible D gene (6 bases). V lost 7 bases to trimming and J lost 0 bases, with 24 bases between them. The germline gives CDR1 LNHDA, CDR2 SQIVND (reference sequence). The CDR3 length is 19 residues. The DNA of the CDR3 is TGTGCCAGTACCTCGTTGGGGGGATGGGACGGATCGAACACCGGGGAGCTGTTTTTT. As protein: CASTSLGGWDGSNTGELFF.

V is TRBV5-6 and J is TRBJ1-2; D is undetermined. V lost 4 bases and J lost 8, with 21 bases in between. Germline V gene data show CDR1 as SGHDT and CDR2 as YYEEEE. The CDR3 sequence is 15 residues long. CDR3 residues: CASSPPGNTPRGYTF. The DNA for the CDR3 is TGTGCCAGCAGCCCCCCGGGAAACACGCCGCGCGGCTACACCTTC.

The chain combines TRBV2 with TRBJ1-1; the D is unclear. Deletions cut 6 bases from V and 0 bases from J, with 11 bases between. Germline CDR1 is SNHLY and CDR2 is FYNNEI. The CDR3 extends over 14 amino acids. CDR3 loop: CASRSESLNTEAFF. The CDR3, as DNA: TGTGCCAGCAGATCTGAGTCTTTGAACACTGAAGCTTTCTTT.

The rearrangement links TRBV6-5 to TRBJ2-2, with TRBD1 as a possible D gene (6 bases). The length of the CDR3 is 14 residues. Trimming shortened V by 7 bases and J by 1 base, and 10 bases separated the two germline ends. In germline, CDR1 is MNHEY, CDR2 SVGAGI. CDR3 nucleotides: TGTGCCAGCATATCGGGACAGAACACCGGGGAGCTGTTTTTT. Translation: CASISGQNTGELFF.

The V and J genes are TRBV5-1 and TRBJ1-1; TRBD1 matches at 7 bases. J lost 4 bases, V lost 4 bases, and 7 bases had no gene match. CDR3 length equals 14 residues. Germline CDR1 and CDR2: SGHRS and YFSETQ. The CDR3 DNA reads TGCGCCAGCAGCCGGGACAGCGGAGGCACTGAAGCTTTCTTT. This encodes CASSRDSGGTEAFF.

This clone came up once. This chain joins TRBV4-3 and TRBJ2-7, with 10 bases matching TRBD2. This CDR3 spans 15 amino acids. After removal of 0 bases from V and 7 bases from J, the junction contained 6 bases not matched to a gene. From germline, CDR1 is LGHNA and CDR2 YSLEER. The CDR3 sequence is CASSQETSGKYEQYF. CDR3 in DNA: TGCGCCAGCAGCCAAGAAACTAGCGGGAAGTATGAGCAGTACTTC.

V usage is TRBV6-5 and J usage is TRBJ1-1, with 7 nucleotides matching TRBD1. The CDR3 is made up of 15 amino acids. Germline lookup yields CDR1 MNHEY and CDR2 SVGAGI. After removal of 4 bases from V and 1 base from J, the junction contained 6 bases not matched to a gene. The CDR3 bases are TGTGCCAGCAGTTCTTACCGGACAGGGAACACTGAAGCTTTCTTT. It codes for CASSSYRTGNTEAFF.

The DNA for the CDR3 is TGTGCCAGCAGAGGATTAGCGGGATGGGAAGAGACCCAGTACTTC. Its translation is CASRGLAGWEETQYF. The chain links TRBV6-6 to TRBJ2-5; TRBD2 matches 8 bases. The CDR3 is 15 residues long. V dropped 6 bases and J dropped 3; count of bases not matched to a gene: 9. Germline-derived CDR1 and CDR2 are MNHNY and SVGAGI (reference sequence).

The rearrangement joins TRBV6-5 to TRBJ2-1; no firm D call. CDR1 is MNHEY and CDR2 is SVGAGI in the germline V gene. V gave up 7 bases and J gave up 5 bases, with 12 bases separating them. This CDR3 region has 13 residues. The CDR3 nucleotides are TGTGCCAGCAAGTACGCCCCGGACAATGAGCAGTTCTTC. Amino acid sequence: CASKYAPDNEQFF.

The chain joins TRBV6-6 to TRBJ1-2; D may be TRBD1 (5 bases). The CDR3 extends over 14 amino acids. V lost 2 bases to trimming and J lost 7 bases, with 14 bases between them. Germline-derived CDR1 and CDR2 are MNHNY and SVGAGI (reference sequence). CDR3 bases: TGTGCCAGCAGTTACGGGCAGGGACTAATTGGCTACACCTTC. Encoded protein: CASSYGQGLIGYTF.

The CDR3 nucleotides are TGTGCCAGCAGCTTAGCGGCGGGGGGGCCCTCAGATACGCAGTATTTT. Translating gives CASSLAAGGPSDTQYF. The rearrangement joins TRBV7-2 to TRBJ2-3, with TRBD2 identical over 9 bases. This CDR3 comprises 16 residues. Germline V gene sequence: CDR1 SGHTA, CDR2 FQGNSA. J gave up 4 bases and V 0 bases, and 5 bases lay outside the gene matches.

The chain employs TRBV4-1 and TRBJ1-1, with D tentatively TRBD1 (6 bases). Germline CDR1 is MGHRA and CDR2 is YSYEKL. The CDR3 runs 16 residues. Deletions cut 1 base from V and 5 bases from J, with 17 bases between. This chain's CDR3 is CASSQGLGAMGTEAFF. The CDR3 nucleotides read TGCGCCAGCAGCCAAGGGTTGGGGGCGATGGGAACTGAAGCTTTCTTT.

This clone was observed a handful of times. This rearrangement joins TRBV18 to TRBJ1-1, with D tentatively TRBD1 (6 bases). The germline CDR1 and CDR2 sequences are KGHSH and LQKENI. This CDR3 region has 14 residues. Trimming cost V 3 bases and J 3 bases, with 11 bases left between them. The CDR3 reads CASSPRQDDTEAFF. The DNA of the CDR3 is TGTGCCAGCTCACCGCGACAGGACGACACTGAAGCTTTCTTT.

The CDR3 here is CASSSRRENTEAFF. CDR3 nucleotides: TGTGCCAGCAGCTCCCGACGGGAGAACACTGAAGCTTTCTTT. J is TRBJ1-1 and V is TRBV7-2; D is unresolved. The CDR3 covers 14 residues. V was pared by 4 bases and J by 1 base, with 10 bases between. Looked up from germline, CDR1 is SGHTA and CDR2 is FQGNSA.

This sequence joins TRBV4-3 and TRBJ1-2, with 8 bases matching TRBD1. Germline V gives CDR1 LGHNA, CDR2 YSLEER. V gave up 4 bases and J gave up 7 bases; unmatched junction bases: 14. The CDR3 sequence is 16 residues long. CDR3 residues: CASSPSLSQTGVGYTF. CDR3 bases: TGCGCCAGCAGCCCCAGTTTGTCCCAGACAGGGGTTGGCTACACCTTC.

The chain uses TRBV28 and TRBJ1-3; 7 bases are a match to TRBD1. This CDR3 has 12 amino acids. V lost 6 bases, J lost 10 bases, and 6 bases stayed unmatched. CDR1 and CDR2 (germline): MDHEN, SYDVKM. The CDR3 DNA reads TGTGCCAGCAGCCCGGGACAGCGGACCATATATTTT. Translating gives CASSPGQRTIYF.

The chain recombines TRBV14 with TRBJ1-2, with TRBD1 identical over 7 bases. V trimming: 0 bases; J trimming: 6 bases; junction bases outside the gene matches: 7. The CDR3 has 15 residues. CDR1 and CDR2 from the germline V gene are SGHDN and FVKESK. The CDR3 DNA reads as TGTGCCAGCAGCCAAGATCCCGGGACAGCACATGGCTACACCTTC. It is translated as CASSQDPGTAHGYTF.

V usage is TRBV5-1 and J usage is TRBJ2-2, with 9 bases aligning to TRBD2. With 1 base clipped from V and 5 bases from J, the junction kept 3 bases outside the gene matches. Germline-derived CDR1 and CDR2 are SGHRS and YFSETQ. The CDR3 sequence is 15 residues long. In nucleotides, the CDR3 is TGCGCCAGCAGCTTGACGGCGGGGGGGACCGGGGAGCTGTTTTTT. Amino acid sequence: CASSLTAGGTGELFF.